What follows describes a single T cell receptor (beta chain). Its antigen is still unknown. Base-call qualities are not available, and no considerably larger clone is one nucleotide away. Taken from cysteine to phenylalanine, the CDR3 has 16 residues. Of all the DNA, just the CDR3 is kept, 48 bases in frame from base 1. Unmatched junction bases come to 14, with V trimmed by 1 base and J by 7 bases. From a lookup of the germline V gene (reference sequence), CDR1 and CDR2 are DFQATT and SNEGSKA. Library prep was done by 5' RACE. The sample was run on an Illumina HiSeq 2500. A second PCR of roughly 6 to 11 cycles was run with a J-beta primer mix and a sample-barcoded 5' primer. A template-switch 5' adaptor carrying 12 random nucleotides introduced a unique molecular identifier onto each TCR beta cDNA molecule. At least 2.5 million CDR3-containing paired-end reads were obtained from each sample. First-strand cDNA synthesis was performed from all RNA using the Mint cDNA synthesis kit, with priming by a TRBC-specific oligonucleotide. All cDNA was treated with uracil-DNA glycosylase and then went through a first 18-cycle PCR with the universal primers M1SS and BC2_uni_R. Turning to the authors' computational methods: For normalization, 1 million high-quality reads, each with a distinct molecular identifier, were randomly selected from each sample. Instead of being binned into consensus sequences, reads that shared molecular identifiers were thrown out. MiTCR, run with a Q25 quality threshold and the strictest error-elimination algorithm, handled CDR3 identification, clonotype clustering and error correction. A nonparametric unseen species model with Euler transformation was used to estimate lower-bound total TCR beta diversity. The public reads were run again by TCRdb, first through fastp at Q25 and then through MiXCR, and only productive beta chains were kept. Rows matching on CDR3 protein sequence are summarized as one entry with the most common DNA and genes. The V and J calls reflect TCRdb's pipeline rather than the authors' work. In all, the sample holds about 940,000 distinct CDR3 sequences, and around 49% of those were seen once. 13% of the sample is taken by the ten largest.

The donors were 40 or so Caucasian individuals from Russia, aged about 6 to 95 years, who were systemically healthy. Each donor gave roughly 9 milliliters of peripheral blood, drawn into EDTA-treated Vacutainer tubes. Ficoll-Paque density-gradient centrifugation was used to isolate PBMCs, with at least 7 million obtained per sample. Total RNA, at least 5 micrograms per sample, was extracted from PBMCs with Trizol reagent. Naive CD45RAhigh/CD27high T cell percentages were measured by flow cytometry on a PBMC aliquot from every donor. The sample is drawn from a study of blood T cells in healthy people across ages (dated by TCRdb to 2015 to 2017). About the investigation overall: In model experiments, roughly one uniquely barcoded TCR beta cDNA molecule per two T cells was captured by template switching. Two additional independent replicas of 1 million unique cDNA reads from the same blood draw were analyzed for two donors (one aged 18 to 30 and one aged 80 or older). The donors were divided into four age groups: young (average about 15 years), middle-aged (approximately 42), aged (around 67) and long-lived (roughly 82). Donors of different ages were randomly distributed across sequencing lanes to avoid experimental bias. To track age-related changes in TCR beta repertoire diversity, the study relied on deep sequencing normalized with unique cDNA molecular identifiers. The investigation overall reported the following: Compared with the aged group, the long-lived group had more naive CD4+ T cells, fewer expanded clones and increased TCR diversity, suggesting age selection. Estimates of total diversity based on one million sequenced T cells were regarded as lower bounds and as underestimates. Conclusive comparison of naive and antigen-experienced compartments was prevented by the profiling of bulk unsorted PBMCs. Because donor CMV infection status was unknown, age-related changes in expanded clonotypes were potentially confounded. The percentage of naive T cells measured by flow cytometry correlated strongly with observed TCR beta diversity. Observed TCR beta diversity per million T cells fell roughly linearly with age, and a significant reduction was already apparent by age around 39.

Sequenced sample: blood. In this chain, TRBV20-1 is recombined with TRBJ2-7, and 9 bases in between align with TRBD1. The TCR comes from a man in his thirties or forties in good health. The CDR3 region reads CSARAPGTGLYNEQYF. In nucleotide form, the sequence is TGCAGTGCTAGAGCGCCGGGGACAGGGCTTTACAATGAGCAGTACTTC.